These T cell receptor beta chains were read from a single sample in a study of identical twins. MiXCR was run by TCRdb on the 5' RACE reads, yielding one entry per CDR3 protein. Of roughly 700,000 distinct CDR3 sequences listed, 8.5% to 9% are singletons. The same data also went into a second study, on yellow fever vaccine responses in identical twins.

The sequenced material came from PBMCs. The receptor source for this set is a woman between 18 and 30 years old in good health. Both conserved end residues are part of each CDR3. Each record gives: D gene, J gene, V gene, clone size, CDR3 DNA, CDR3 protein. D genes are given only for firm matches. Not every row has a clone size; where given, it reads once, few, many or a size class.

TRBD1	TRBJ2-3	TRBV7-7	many	TGTGCTAGCAGCCCGGACAGGGCCACAGATACGCAGTATTTT	CASSPDRATDTQYF
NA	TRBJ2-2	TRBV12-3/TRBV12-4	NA	TGTGCCACCCAAAGGAGCAGTTGGGCCTCGAGCACCGGGGAGCTGTTTTTT	CATQRSSWASSTGELFF
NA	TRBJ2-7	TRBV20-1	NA	TGCAGTGCTAAGCGGGCAGCTTACGAGCAGTACTTC	CSAKRAAYEQYF
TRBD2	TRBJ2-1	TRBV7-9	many	TGTGCCAGCAGCTTGCCGACTAGCGGGTCCTACAATGAGCAGTTCTTC	CASSLPTSGSYNEQFF
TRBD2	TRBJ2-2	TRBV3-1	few	TGTGCCAGCAGCCGTAGCGGGGGGCACACCGGGGAGCTGTTTTTT	CASSRSGGHTGELFF
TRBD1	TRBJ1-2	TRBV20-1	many	TGCAGTGCTAGACCCGATGGACAGGACTATGGCTACACCTTC	CSARPDGQDYGYTF
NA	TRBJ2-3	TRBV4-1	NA	TGCGCCAGCAGCCAAGAACTGCGGGGCGTCACTAGCACAGATACGCAGTATTTT	CASSQELRGVTSTDTQYF
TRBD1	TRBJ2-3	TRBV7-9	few	TGTGCCAGCAGCCAGGGGGACAGGGAGGCAGATACGCAGTATTTT	CASSQGDREADTQYF
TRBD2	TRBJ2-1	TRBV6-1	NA	TGTGCCAGCAGTGTACTAGCGTCTGAGCAGTTCTTC	CASSVLASEQFF
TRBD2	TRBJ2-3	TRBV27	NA	TGTGCCAGCACCATAGCGGGAGGGGGAGATACGCAGTATTTT	CASTIAGGGDTQYF
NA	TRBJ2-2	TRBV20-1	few	TGCAGTGCCCACGGGACATCGAACACCGGGGAGCTGTTTTTT	CSAHGTSNTGELFF
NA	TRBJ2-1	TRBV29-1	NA	TGCAGCGTCCCCGGTGCCCAAGGGCCGCCTGAGCAGTTCTTC	CSVPGAQGPPEQFF
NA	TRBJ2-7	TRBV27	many	TGTGCCAGCAGTTTATCGGGCGCTCTCTCAAAAGCCTACGAGCAGTACTTC	CASSLSGALSKAYEQYF
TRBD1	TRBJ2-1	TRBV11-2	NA	TGTGCCAGCAGCGTCCGGGACAGGGGAAAGATCTTC	CASSVRDRGKIF
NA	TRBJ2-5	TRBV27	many	TGTGCCAGCAGTTTTCTAATAACTGGACAGCGCGAGACCCAGTACTTC	CASSFLITGQRETQYF
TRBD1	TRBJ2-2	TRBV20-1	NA	TGCAGTGCTAGAGAGACAGGGGGCGCGAACGGGGAGCTGTTTTTT	CSARETGGANGELFF
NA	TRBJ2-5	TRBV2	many	TGTGCCAGCAACGTTGGACAAGTCCAAGAGACCCAGTACTTC	CASNVGQVQETQYF
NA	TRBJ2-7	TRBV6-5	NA	TGTGCCAGCAGTTACTCGAATTTGAACTACGAGCAGTACTTC	CASSYSNLNYEQYF
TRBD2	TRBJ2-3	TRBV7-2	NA	TGTGCCAGCAGCTGGAACCGGGGGGGCCCAGATACGCAGTATTTT	CASSWNRGGPDTQYF
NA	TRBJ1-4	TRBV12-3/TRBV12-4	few	TGTGCCAGCAGCACTGACAGGAGAAGTGAAAAACTGTTTTTT	CASSTDRRSEKLFF
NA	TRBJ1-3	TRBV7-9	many	TGTGCCAACGCCAAAGGGAACACCATATATTTT	CANAKGNTIYF
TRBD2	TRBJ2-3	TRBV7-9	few	TGTGCCAGCAGCCCGCCGGATAGCGGGGTCACAGATACGCAGTATTTT	CASSPPDSGVTDTQYF
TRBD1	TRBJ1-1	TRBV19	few	TGTGCCAGTAACCCCTGGGACAGGGAAGACGAAGCTTTCTTT	CASNPWDREDEAFF
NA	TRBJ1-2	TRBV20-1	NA	TGCAGTGGTGTCGTCCTTGATGGCTACACCTTC	CSGVVLDGYTF
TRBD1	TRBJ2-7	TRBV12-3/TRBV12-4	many	TGTGCCAGCAGTCGACAGGGGGACGAGCAGTACTTC	CASSRQGDEQYF
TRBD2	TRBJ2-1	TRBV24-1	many	TGTGCCACCTCTGGGGTGGGACTAGCGGGGGCCTCCTACAATGAGCAGTTCTTC	CATSGVGLAGASYNEQFF
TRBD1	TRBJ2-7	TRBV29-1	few	TGCAGCGTTTTACAGGGGAGCTCCTACGAGCAGTACTTC	CSVLQGSSYEQYF
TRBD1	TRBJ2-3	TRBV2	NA	TGTGCCAGCAGTCGATCTCACACAGGGGGCACTAGCACAGATACGCAGTATTTT	CASSRSHTGGTSTDTQYF
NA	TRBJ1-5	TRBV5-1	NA	TGCGCCAGCAGTCAGGACAGCTATAGCAATCAGCCCCAGCATTTT	CASSQDSYSNQPQHF
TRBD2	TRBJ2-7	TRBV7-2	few	TGTGCCAGCAGCTCCCCCGGGGCTAGCGGGAGAGGAGGCTTC	CASSSPGASGRGGF
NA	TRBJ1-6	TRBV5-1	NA	TGCGCCAGCACCTTGGGGGGAAATAATTCACCCCTCCACTTT	CASTLGGNNSPLHF
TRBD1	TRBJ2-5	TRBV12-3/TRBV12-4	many	TGTGCCAGCAGTCCTGGACAGGAACAAGAGACCCAGTACTTC	CASSPGQEQETQYF
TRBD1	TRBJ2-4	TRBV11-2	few	TGTGCCAGCAGCTTACACCCGGGACAGGGGTTGCCCTTAGCCAAAAACATTCAGTACTTC	CASSLHPGQGLPLAKNIQYF
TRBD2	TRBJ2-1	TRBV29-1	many	TGCAGCGGGCGGGAGACCTACAATGAGCAGTTCTTC	CSGRETYNEQFF
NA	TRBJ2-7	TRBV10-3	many	TGTGCCATCAGTGACCCGGTCTCCTACGAGCAGTACTTC	CAISDPVSYEQYF
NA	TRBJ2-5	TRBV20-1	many	TGCAGTGCCTTTAAAGAGACCCAGTACTTC	CSAFKETQYF
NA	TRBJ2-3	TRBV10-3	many	TGTGCCATCAGTGAGTCTGCCGGATCAGTCACAGATACGCAGTATTTT	CAISESAGSVTDTQYF
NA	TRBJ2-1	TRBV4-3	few	TGCGCCAGCCTTAAACAAATCACAGGAGGGGGGAATGAGCAGTTCTTC	CASLKQITGGGNEQFF
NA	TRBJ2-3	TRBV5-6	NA	TGTGCCATGAGCCCCGAGCGGGGCACAGATACGCAGTATTTT	CAMSPERGTDTQYF
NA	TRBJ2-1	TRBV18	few	TGTGCCAGCTCACACCCCGGGGCTGAGCAGTTCTTC	CASSHPGAEQFF
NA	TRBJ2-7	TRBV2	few	TGTGCCAGCAACCAAGGGGTGGGGCATTTCGAGCAGTACTTC	CASNQGVGHFEQYF